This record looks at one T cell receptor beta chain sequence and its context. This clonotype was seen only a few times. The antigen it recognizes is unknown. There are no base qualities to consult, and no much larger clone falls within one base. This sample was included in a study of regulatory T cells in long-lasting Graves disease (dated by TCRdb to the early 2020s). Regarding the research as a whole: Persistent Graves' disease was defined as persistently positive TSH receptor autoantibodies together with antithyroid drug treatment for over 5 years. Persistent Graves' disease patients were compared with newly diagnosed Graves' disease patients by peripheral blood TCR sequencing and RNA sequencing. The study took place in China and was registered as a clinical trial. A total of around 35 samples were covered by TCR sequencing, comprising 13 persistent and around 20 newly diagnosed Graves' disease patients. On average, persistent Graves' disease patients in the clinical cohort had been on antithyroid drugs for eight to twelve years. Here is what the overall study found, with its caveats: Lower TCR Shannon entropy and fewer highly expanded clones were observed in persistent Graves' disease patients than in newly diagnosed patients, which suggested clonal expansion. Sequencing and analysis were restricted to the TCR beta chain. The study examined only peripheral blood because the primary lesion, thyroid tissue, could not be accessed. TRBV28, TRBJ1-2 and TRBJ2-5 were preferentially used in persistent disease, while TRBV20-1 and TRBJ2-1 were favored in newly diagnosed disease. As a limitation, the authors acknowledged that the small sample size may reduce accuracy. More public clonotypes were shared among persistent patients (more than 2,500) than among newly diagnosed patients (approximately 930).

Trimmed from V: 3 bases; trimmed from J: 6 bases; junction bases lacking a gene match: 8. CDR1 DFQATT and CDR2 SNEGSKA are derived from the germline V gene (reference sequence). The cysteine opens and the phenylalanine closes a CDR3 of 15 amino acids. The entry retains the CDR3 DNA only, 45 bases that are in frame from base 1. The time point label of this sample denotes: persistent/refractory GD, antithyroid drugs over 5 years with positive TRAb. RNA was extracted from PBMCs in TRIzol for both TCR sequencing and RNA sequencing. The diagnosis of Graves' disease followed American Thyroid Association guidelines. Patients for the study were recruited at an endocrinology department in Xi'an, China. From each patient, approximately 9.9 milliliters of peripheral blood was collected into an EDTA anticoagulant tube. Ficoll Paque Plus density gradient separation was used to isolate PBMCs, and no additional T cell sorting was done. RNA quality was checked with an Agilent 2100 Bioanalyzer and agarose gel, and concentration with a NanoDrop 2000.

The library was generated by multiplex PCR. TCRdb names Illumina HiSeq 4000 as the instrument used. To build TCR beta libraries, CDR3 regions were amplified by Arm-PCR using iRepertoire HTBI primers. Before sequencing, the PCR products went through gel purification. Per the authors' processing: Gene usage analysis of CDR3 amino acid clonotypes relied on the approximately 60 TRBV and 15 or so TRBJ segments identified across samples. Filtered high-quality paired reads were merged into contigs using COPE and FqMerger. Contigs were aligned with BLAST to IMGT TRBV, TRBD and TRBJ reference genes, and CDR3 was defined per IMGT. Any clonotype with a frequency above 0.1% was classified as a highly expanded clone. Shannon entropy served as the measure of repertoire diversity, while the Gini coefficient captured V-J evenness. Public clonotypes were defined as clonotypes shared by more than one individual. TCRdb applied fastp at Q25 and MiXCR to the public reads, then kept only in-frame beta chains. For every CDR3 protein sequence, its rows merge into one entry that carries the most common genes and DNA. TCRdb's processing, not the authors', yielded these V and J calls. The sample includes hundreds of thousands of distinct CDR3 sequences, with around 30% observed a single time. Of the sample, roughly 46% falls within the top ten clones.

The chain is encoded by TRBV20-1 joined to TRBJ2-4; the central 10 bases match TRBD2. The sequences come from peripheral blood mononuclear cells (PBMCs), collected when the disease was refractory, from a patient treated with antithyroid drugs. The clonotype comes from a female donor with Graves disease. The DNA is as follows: TGCAGTGCTAGTTGGGTTCGGACTAGCGGAAACATTCAGTACTTC. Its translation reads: CSASWVRTSGNIQYF.